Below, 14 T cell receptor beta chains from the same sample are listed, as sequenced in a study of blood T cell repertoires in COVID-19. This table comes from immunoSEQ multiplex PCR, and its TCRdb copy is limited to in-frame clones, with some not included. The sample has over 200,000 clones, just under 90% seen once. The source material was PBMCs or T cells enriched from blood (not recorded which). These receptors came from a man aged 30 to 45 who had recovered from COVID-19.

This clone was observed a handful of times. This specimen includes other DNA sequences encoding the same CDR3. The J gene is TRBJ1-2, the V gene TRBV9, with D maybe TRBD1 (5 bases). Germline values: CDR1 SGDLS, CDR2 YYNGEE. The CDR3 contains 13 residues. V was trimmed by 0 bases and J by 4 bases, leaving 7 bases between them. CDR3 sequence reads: CASSVGGSYGYTF. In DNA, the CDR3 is TGTGCCAGCAGCGTAGGGGGCAGCTATGGCTACACCTTC. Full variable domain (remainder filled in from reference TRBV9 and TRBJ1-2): DSGVTQTPKHLITATGQRVTLRCSPRSGDLSVYWYQQSLDQGLQFLIQYYNGEERAKGNILERFSAQQFPDLHSELNLSSLELGDSALYFCASSVGGSYGYTFGSGTRLTVV.

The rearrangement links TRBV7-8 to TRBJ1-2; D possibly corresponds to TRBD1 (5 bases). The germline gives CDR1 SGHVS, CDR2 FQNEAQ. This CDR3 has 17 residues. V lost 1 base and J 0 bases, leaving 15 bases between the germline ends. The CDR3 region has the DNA TGTGCCAGCAGCTTAGGGTCTTGGGGCGAGGCTAACTATGGCTACACCTTC. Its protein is CASSLGSWGEANYGYTF.

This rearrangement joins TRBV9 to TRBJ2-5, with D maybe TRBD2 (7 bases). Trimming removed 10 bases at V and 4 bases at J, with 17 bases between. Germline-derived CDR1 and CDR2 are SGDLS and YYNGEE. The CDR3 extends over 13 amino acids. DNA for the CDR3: TGTGCCTCAGGGCTGGGGGGGCGAGAGACCCAGTACTTC. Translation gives CASGLGGRETQYF.

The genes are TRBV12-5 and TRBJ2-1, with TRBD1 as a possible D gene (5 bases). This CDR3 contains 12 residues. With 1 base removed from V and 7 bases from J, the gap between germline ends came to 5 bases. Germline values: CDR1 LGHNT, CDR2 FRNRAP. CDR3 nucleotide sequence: TGTGCTAGTGGTTTGGCAGGGAATGAGCAGTTCTTC. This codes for CASGLAGNEQFF. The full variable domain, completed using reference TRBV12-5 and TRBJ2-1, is DARVTQTPRHKVTEMGQEVTMRCQPILGHNTVFWYRQTMMQGLELLAYFRNRAPLDDSGMPKDRFSAEMPDATLATLKIQPSEPRDSAVYFCASGLAGNEQFFGPGTRLTVL.

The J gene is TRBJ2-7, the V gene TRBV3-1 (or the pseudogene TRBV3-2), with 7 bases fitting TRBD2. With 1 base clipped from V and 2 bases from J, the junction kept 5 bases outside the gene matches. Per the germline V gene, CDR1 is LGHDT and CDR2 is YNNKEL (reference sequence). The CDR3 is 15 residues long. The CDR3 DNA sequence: TGTGCCAGCAGCCAAGGAGCGGGGAACCCCTACGAGCAGTACTTC. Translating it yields CASSQGAGNPYEQYF.

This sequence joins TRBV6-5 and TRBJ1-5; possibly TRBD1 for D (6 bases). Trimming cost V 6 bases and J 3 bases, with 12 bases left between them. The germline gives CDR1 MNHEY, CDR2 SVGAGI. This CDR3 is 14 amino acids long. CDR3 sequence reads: CASSTTGSNQPQHF. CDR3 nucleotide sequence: TGTGCCAGCAGCACAACAGGGTCCAATCAGCCCCAGCATTTT.

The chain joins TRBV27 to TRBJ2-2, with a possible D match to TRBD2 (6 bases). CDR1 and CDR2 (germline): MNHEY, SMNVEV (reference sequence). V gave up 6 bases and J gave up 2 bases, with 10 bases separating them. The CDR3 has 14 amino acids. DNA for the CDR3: TGTGCCAGCAGGTGGGACTCAAACACCGGGGAGCTGTTTTTT. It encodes CASRWDSNTGELFF.

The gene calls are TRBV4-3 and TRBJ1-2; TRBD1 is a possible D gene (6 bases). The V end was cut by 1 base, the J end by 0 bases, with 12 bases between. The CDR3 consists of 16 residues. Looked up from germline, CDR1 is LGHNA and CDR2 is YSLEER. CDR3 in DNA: TGCGCCAGCAGCCAAGGTCTCGGACAGCCTAACTATGGCTACACCTTC. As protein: CASSQGLGQPNYGYTF.

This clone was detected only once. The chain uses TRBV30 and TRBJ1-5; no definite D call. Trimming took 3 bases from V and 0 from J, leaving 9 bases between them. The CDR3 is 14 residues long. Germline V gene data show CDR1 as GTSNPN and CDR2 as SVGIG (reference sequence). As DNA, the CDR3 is TGTGCCTGGAGCGAGATATATAGCAATCAGCCCCAGCATTTT. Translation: CAWSEIYSNQPQHF.

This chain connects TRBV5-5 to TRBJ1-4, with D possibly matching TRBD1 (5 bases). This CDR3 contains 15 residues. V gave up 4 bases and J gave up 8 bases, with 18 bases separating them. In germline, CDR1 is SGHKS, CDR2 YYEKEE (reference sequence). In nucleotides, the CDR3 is TGTGCCAGCAGCGTGAGTTGGGGCTTCGGGGAAAAACTGTTTTTT. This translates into CASSVSWGFGEKLFF. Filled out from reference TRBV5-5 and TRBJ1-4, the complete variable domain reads DAGVTQSPTHLIKTRGQQVTLRCSPISGHKSVSWYQQVLGQGPQFIFQYYEKEERGRGNFPDRFSARQFPNYSSELNVNALLLGDSALYLCASSVSWGFGEKLFFGSGTQLSVL.

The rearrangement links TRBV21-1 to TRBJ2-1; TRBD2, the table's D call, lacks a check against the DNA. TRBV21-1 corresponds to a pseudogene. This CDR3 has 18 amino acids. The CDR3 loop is CASDYKVLNRGSGNEQFF. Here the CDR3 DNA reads TGTGCCAGCGATTACAAAGTATTAAATCGCGGGAGCGGCAATGAGCAGTTCTTC.

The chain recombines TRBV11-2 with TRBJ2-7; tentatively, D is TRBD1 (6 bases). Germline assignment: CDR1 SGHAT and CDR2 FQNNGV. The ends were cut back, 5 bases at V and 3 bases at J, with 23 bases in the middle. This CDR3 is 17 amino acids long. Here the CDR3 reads CASSPSPFRTAYYEQYF. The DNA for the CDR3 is TGTGCCAGCAGCCCATCGCCTTTCAGGACAGCGTACTACGAGCAGTACTTC.

CDR3 region: CASSDTTGKGYNEQFF. DNA of the CDR3: TGTGCCAGCAGTGACACGACAGGGAAGGGCTACAATGAGCAGTTCTTC. The chain has TRBV2 and TRBJ2-1; 7 bases align to TRBD1. This CDR3 has 16 amino acids. V was clipped by 3 bases and J by 3 bases; unmatched bases: 8. CDR1 is SNHLY and CDR2 is FYNNEI in the germline V gene.

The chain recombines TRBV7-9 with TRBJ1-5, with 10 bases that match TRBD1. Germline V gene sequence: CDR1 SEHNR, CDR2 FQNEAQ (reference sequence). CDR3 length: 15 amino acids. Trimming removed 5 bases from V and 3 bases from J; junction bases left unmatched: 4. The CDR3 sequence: CASSQGQGINQPQHF. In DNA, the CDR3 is TGTGCCAGCAGCCAGGGACAGGGGATCAATCAGCCCCAGCATTTT.